The 6 T cell receptor beta chains presented below share a single source sample, sequenced in a study of T cell clonotyping in hematopoietic cell transplantation. Produced via immunoSEQ multiplex PCR; TCRdb's table is partial and in-frame only. Of tens of thousands of clones in the sample, about 85% were seen once. As to time point: recipient sample about 28 days before transplant, after cytoreduction. The sequences come from peripheral blood mononuclear cells, collected before stem cell transplant. Every receptor here comes from a man aged 55 to 70 with acute myeloid leukemia. Some clones in this sample may be carry-over from other donors' samples.

This clone showed up just a few times. The chain has TRBV5-4 and TRBJ2-7; D unclear. Germline assignment: CDR1 SGHNT and CDR2 YYREEE (reference sequence). The CDR3 covers 13 residues. Trimming removed 4 bases from V and 2 bases from J, with 10 bases in between. This CDR3 reads CASSQGSTYEQYF. DNA for the CDR3: TGTGCCAGCAGCCAAGGGTCCACCTACGAGCAGTACTTC.

This sequence joins TRBV7-3 and TRBJ2-2; the D is unclear. This CDR3 spans 14 amino acids. Per the germline V gene, CDR1 is SGHTA and CDR2 is FQGTGA. The V end lost 3 bases, the J end lost 0 bases, and 5 bases lay between the germline ends. The CDR3 loop reads CASSFNANTGELFF. The CDR3 bases are TGTGCCAGCAGCTTTAACGCGAACACCGGGGAGCTGTTTTTT.

The CDR3 DNA reads TGTGCCAGTAGTGAATCCCGAGGGAGTCATCAGCCCCAGCATTTT. Its translation: CASSESRGSHQPQHF. V usage is TRBV19 and J usage is TRBJ1-5; D remains unclear. V was shortened by 5 bases and J by 5 bases, with 16 bases between the two germline ends. CDR1 and CDR2 from the germline V gene are LNHDA and SQIVND (reference sequence). The CDR3 extends over 15 amino acids.

The chain is built from TRBV18 and TRBJ1-4, with 9 bases identical to TRBD1. The junction had 7 bases not matched to a gene; V was cut back by 1 base and J by 4 bases. The CDR3 consists of 17 residues. CDR1 and CDR2 from the germline V gene are KGHSH and LQKENI. Here the CDR3 reads CASSPQRQGVRNEKLFF. CDR3 nucleotides: TGTGCCAGCTCACCACAACGACAGGGGGTCCGTAATGAAAAACTGTTTTTT.

This chain connects TRBV19 to TRBJ1-2, with 9 bases aligning to TRBD1. Germline V gene data show CDR1 as LNHDA and CDR2 as SQIVND (reference sequence). After removal of 6 bases from V and 4 bases from J, the junction contained 21 bases not matched to a gene. This CDR3 region has 19 residues. The CDR3 bases are TGTGCCAGTAGCTCTAACGCCTTGGGACAGGGAGGTGGGATCTATGGCTACACCTTC. Protein: CASSSNALGQGGGIYGYTF.

This clone was picked up one time. This chain connects TRBV6-6 to TRBJ2-2; D possibly corresponds to TRBD2 (6 bases). Looked up from germline, CDR1 is MNHNY and CDR2 is SVGAGI (reference sequence). The CDR3 has 16 residues. The V end was cut by 2 bases, the J end by 4 bases, with 14 bases between. CDR3 residues: CASSYRGGLSTGELFF. CDR3 nucleotide sequence: TGTGCCAGCAGTTACCGTGGAGGGTTATCCACCGGGGAGCTGTTTTTT.